The clone carrying this T cell receptor beta chain was seen ten or more times. The antigen is not known. These data come from a study of Graves' ophthalmopathy and Graves' hyperthyroidism. Study-level points and caveats: A majority of expanded thyroid clonotypes exceeding 0.001 frequency were likewise present in blood. The model predicted progression of ophthalmopathy with a sensitivity of just over 70%, and its specificity was 72% to 80%.

Trimming took 0 bases from V and 6 from J; bases not matched to a gene: 7. The length of the CDR3 is 16 residues. Germline CDR1 is SGDLS and CDR2 is YYNGEE. Patients were excluded if they had other autoimmune diseases or uncontrolled infections, and likewise if pregnancy or lactation applied. PBMCs stemmed from 9 to 10 ml of fresh peripheral blood. TCR beta CDR3 regions were amplified from RNA transcripts. The authors performed first-round RT-PCR with HTBI primers and then a second-round multiplex PCR. Each CDR3 protein gets one entry after TCRdb re-called the multiplex PCR reads with MiXCR. This table holds roughly 380,000 distinct CDR3 sequences, roughly 14% found once.

Sequencing was done on a sample of peripheral blood. This sequence was found in a woman aged 18-30 years with stable Graves' hyperthyroidism. The chain carries TRBV9 and TRBJ2-5; 11 bases are a match to TRBD2. The CDR3 DNA reads TGTGCCAGCAGCGTAGGAACTAGCGGGGGTGGACAGACCCAGTACTTC. Protein product: CASSVGTSGGGQTQYF.